This T cell receptor (beta chain) was documented in a study of T-cell reconstitution after alpha-beta-depleted transplantation in children. Study-level results: Recipient T cells and thymic progenitors that survived were the source of the high TCRbeta diversity seen at day 60 in some patients.

This clonotype was picked up a small number of times. The antigen is undetermined. Unique molecular identifiers were incorporated during preparation of the TCRbeta library. TCRdb passed the PCR reads through MiXCR, listing each CDR3 protein once. The sample has 500,000 to 600,000 distinct CDR3 sequences, roughly 30% seen once. There are 17 residues in the CDR3. V lost 3 bases to trimming and J lost 0 bases; unmatched junction nucleotides: 7. Germline V CDR1 and CDR2: ENHRY, SYGVKD. The sample in question was PBMCs, obtained before TCRalphabeta/CD19-depleted stem cell transplant. The chain couples TRBV10-3 to TRBJ2-7; 11 nucleotides match TRBD2. The clonotype was recovered from a boy under three years old with Wiskott-Aldrich syndrome, due to receive a stem cell transplant. CDR3 protein: CAISDWTSGFASYEQYF. CDR3 bases: TGTGCCATCAGTGACTGGACTAGCGGGTTCGCCTCCTACGAGCAGTACTTC.